This T cell receptor (beta chain) was obtained from a study of cytomegalovirus exposure and HLA in healthy donors. PCR involved 60 Vbeta and 13 Jbeta primers. Using immunoSEQ multiplex PCR, the repertoire was profiled, and TCRdb retains in-frame clones only, with some absent. The sample comprises more than 110,000 clones, approximately 80% of which are singletons, and 2% to 3% rests with the top ten. Trimming removed 0 bases from V and 2 bases from J, with 14 bases in between. Germline V CDR1 and CDR2: SGHVS, FQNEAQ. The CDR3 is 16 residues long. The origin of this receptor is a man over 45 in good health and CMV-seronegative. Material for sequencing was PBMCs. This sequence joins TRBV7-8 and TRBJ2-7, with D maybe TRBD2 (6 bases). Here the CDR3 reads CASSLALSGDTYEQYF. CDR3 nucleotides: TGTGCCAGCAGCTTAGCCCTGTCGGGAGATACCTACGAGCAGTACTTC.